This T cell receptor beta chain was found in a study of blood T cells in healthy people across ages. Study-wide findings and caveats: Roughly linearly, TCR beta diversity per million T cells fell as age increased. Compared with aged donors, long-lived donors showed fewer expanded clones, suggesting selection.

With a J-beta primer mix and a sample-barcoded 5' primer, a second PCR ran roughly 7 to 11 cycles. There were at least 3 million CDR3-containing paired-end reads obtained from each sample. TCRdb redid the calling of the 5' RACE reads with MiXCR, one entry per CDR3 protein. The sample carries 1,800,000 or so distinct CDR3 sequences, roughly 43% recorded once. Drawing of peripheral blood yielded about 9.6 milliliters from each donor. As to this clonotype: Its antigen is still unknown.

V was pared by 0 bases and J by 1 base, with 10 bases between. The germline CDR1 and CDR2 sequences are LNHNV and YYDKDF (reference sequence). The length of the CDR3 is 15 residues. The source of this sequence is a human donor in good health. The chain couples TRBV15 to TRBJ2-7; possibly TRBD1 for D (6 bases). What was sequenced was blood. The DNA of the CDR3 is TGTGCCACCAGCAGAGAAGGGACACTATCCTACGAGCAGTACTTC. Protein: CATSREGTLSYEQYF.